The sample holds a few counts of the clone carrying this T cell receptor (beta chain). Its antigen is not identified. The primer mix had 60 Vbeta and 13 Jbeta primers. This table comes from immunoSEQ multiplex PCR, and its TCRdb copy is limited to in-frame clones, with some not included. The table shows 150,000 to 200,000 clones, with 70% to 80% occurring only once. Donors in the study were healthy people who gave bone marrow. Despite likely unrecorded immune exposures, the donors were nominally healthy at the time of sampling. The record originates from a study of cytomegalovirus exposure and HLA in healthy donors. Broader study findings: Later analysis reportedly placed an Asian-associated ancestry cluster below the roughly 600-donor mean in N-insertions. Reports indicated that the classifier achieved high specificity and sensitivity in diagnosing cytomegalovirus status.

CDR3 length: 14 residues. Trimming pared 0 bases from V and 5 bases from J, leaving 8 bases between. Germline values: CDR1 SGHRS, CDR2 YFSETQ. The specimen was PBMCs. The sequence came from a man younger than 30 in good health and CMV-seropositive. This sequence joins TRBV5-1 and TRBJ2-2, with D hard to call. CDR3 bases: TGCGCCAGCAGCTTGGGGCCGACAACCGGGGAGCTGTTTTTT. This translates into CASSLGPTTGELFF.